This TCR beta chain was sequenced in a study of blood T cell repertoires in COVID-19. Across the study: Specimens from acute and convalescent COVID-19 originated in the United States, Italy and Spain.

Original data processing: How many nucleated cells were present was estimated from reference gene primer amplification. Repertoires were generated with immunoSEQ multiplex PCR, while TCRdb's copy carries only in-frame clones and drops some. V and J calls and clone size follow that table, whereas D and trimming were derived from the DNA. The table has 12,000 or so clones, roughly 85% seen once. Looked up from germline, CDR1 is SGHNT and CDR2 is YENEEA. V lost 9 bases to trimming and J lost 5 bases; unmatched junction nucleotides: 13. The CDR3 contains 15 residues. This sequence was found in a human donor in a cohort sampled during active COVID-19. Sample: peripheral blood. V is TRBV11-3 and J is TRBJ2-1; 7 nucleotides match TRBD1. The CDR3 loop is CASAFRTGGHNEQFF. The CDR3 bases are TGTGCCAGTGCGTTTCGGACAGGTGGACACAATGAGCAGTTCTTC.